The 30 T cell receptor beta chains in this list originate from one sample, sequenced in a study of T cell responses to AZD1222 COVID-19 vaccine. TCRdb keeps only in-frame clones here, not all; method: immunoSEQ multiplex PCR. The profile covers 150,000 to 200,000 clones, with around 93% appearing a single time and approximately 4.8% taken by the ten largest. Sequencing was performed on peripheral blood, taken on day 0 of AZD1222 vaccination. Source of these receptors: an adult in good health.

The rearrangement joins TRBV10-2 to TRBJ2-7; D uncertain. CDR1 and CDR2 from the germline V gene are WSHSY and SAAADI. V shed 7 bases and J shed 4 bases, with 20 bases lying between them. The CDR3 length is 15 residues. CDR3 region: CASKSATRTEYEQYF. CDR3 bases: TGCGCCAGCAAGAGTGCGACTCGAACGGAGTACGAGCAGTACTTC.

The genes are TRBV27 and TRBJ2-3, with D possibly matching TRBD2 (5 bases). V was trimmed by 6 bases and J by 2 bases, leaving 18 bases between them. CDR3 length equals 16 residues. Germline V gene sequence: CDR1 MNHEY, CDR2 SMNVEV (reference sequence). The chain's CDR3 is CASSRSPGMATDTQYF. CDR3 coding DNA: TGTGCCAGCAGCCGAAGTCCGGGAATGGCCACAGATACGCAGTATTTT.

The chain employs TRBV6-1 and TRBJ2-7, with D perhaps TRBD2 (7 bases). V lost 3 bases and J 3 bases, leaving 12 bases between the germline ends. This CDR3 spans 14 amino acids. CDR1 and CDR2 (germline): MNHNS, SASEGT. The CDR3 DNA reads TGTGCCAGCAGTGACGGGGAGGGGGGCTACGAGCAGTACTTC. Translating gives CASSDGEGGYEQYF.

The rearrangement uses TRBV5-5 and TRBJ2-5, with 10 bases matching TRBD1. The junction had 8 bases not matched to a gene; V was cut back by 4 bases and J by 5 bases. The CDR3 totals 15 residues. Germline V gene sequence: CDR1 SGHKS, CDR2 YYEKEE (reference sequence). The CDR3 spells CASSPGQGDWETQYF. The CDR3 DNA sequence: TGTGCCAGCAGCCCCGGACAGGGGGATTGGGAGACCCAGTACTTC.

The chain links TRBV29-1 to TRBJ2-7; TRBD1 aligns across 7 bases. This CDR3 has 12 amino acids. J was trimmed by 3 bases and V by 8 bases; bases with no gene match: 7. Germline V lookup: CDR1 SQVTM, CDR2 ANQGSEA. For the CDR3, the DNA is TGCAGCATGACGGGACAGCACTACGAGCAGTACTTC. Translation: CSMTGQHYEQYF.

The rearrangement uses TRBV7-9 and TRBJ1-4; D is undetermined. Germline lookup yields CDR1 SEHNR and CDR2 FQNEAQ (reference sequence). This CDR3 region has 15 residues. Trimming pared 1 base from V and 6 bases from J, leaving 12 bases between. The CDR3 sequence is CASSLGVVLDEKLFF. The CDR3, as DNA: TGTGCCAGCAGCTTAGGGGTCGTCTTAGATGAAAAACTGTTTTTT.

The chain links TRBV30 to TRBJ2-5, with D possibly matching TRBD2 (5 bases). Germline CDR1 and CDR2: GTSNPN and SVGIG (reference sequence). Between the trimmed V and J ends, which lost 3 bases and 10 bases, there was a span of 15 bases. The CDR3 is 12 amino acids. The CDR3 nucleotides are TGTGCCTGGAGCCCAACTAGGAAGGACCAGTACTTC. Translation: CAWSPTRKDQYF.

This chain uses TRBV3-1 (or the pseudogene TRBV3-2) with TRBJ2-1, with D perhaps given as TRBD1 or TRBD2 (6 bases each). The V and J ends lost 1 base and 9 bases respectively, with 10 bases between them. The CDR3 spans 13 residues. Germline V gene sequence: CDR1 LGHDT, CDR2 YNNKEL (reference sequence). CDR3 sequence (DNA): TGTGCCAGCAGCCAAGGAGAGGGGGGTGAGCAGTTCTTC. Residues: CASSQGEGGEQFF.

This chain connects TRBV6-4 to TRBJ2-1; TRBD2 matches at 8 bases. Germline lookup yields CDR1 MRHNA and CDR2 SNTAGT. This CDR3 is built from 14 residues. The V segment lost 4 bases and the J segment 6 bases; nucleotides outside the gene matches: 5. The CDR3 region is CASSGAGDLNEQFF. CDR3 in DNA: TGTGCCAGCAGTGGAGCGGGAGATCTCAATGAGCAGTTCTTC.

The chain combines TRBV7-3 with TRBJ1-1, with 8 positions matching TRBD1. CDR3 length equals 15 residues. The V segment lost 5 bases and the J segment 1 base; nucleotides outside the gene matches: 6. Germline CDR1 and CDR2: SGHTA and FQGTGA. The CDR3 region has the DNA TGTGCCAGCAGCCAGTCCGGGACAGGGAACACTGAAGCTTTCTTT. This codes for CASSQSGTGNTEAFF.

The gene calls are TRBV7-9 and TRBJ2-1; 12 bases align to TRBD2. This CDR3 has 16 residues. CDR1 and CDR2 from the germline V gene are SEHNR and FQNEAQ (reference sequence). Unmatched junction bases numbered 9, after V lost 4 bases and J lost 8 bases. CDR3 DNA sequence: TGTGCCAGCAGCTCCAGGACTAGCGGGGCCCACCATGAGCAGTTCTTC. Its translation: CASSSRTSGAHHEQFF.

This sequence joins TRBV29-1 and TRBJ1-2, with 7 bases identical to TRBD1. CDR3 length: 13 residues. Trimming at V came to 6 bases and at J to 4 bases, leaving 8 bases not matched to a gene. The germline V gene has CDR1 SQVTM and CDR2 ANQGSEA. The CDR3, as DNA: TGCAGCGTCCCGGACAGGTTTTCCTATGGCTACACCTTC. Translation gives CSVPDRFSYGYTF.

The gene calls are TRBV9 and TRBJ1-3; the D gene is possibly TRBD1 (5 bases). This CDR3 is 18 amino acids long. Germline V gene data show CDR1 as SGDLS and CDR2 as YYNGEE. With 0 bases removed from V and 4 bases from J, the gap between germline ends came to 20 bases. CDR3 bases: TGTGCCAGCAGCGTAGGAGTGGGGGGGGTCAGGCGCGGAAACACCATATATTTT. Its protein product is CASSVGVGGVRRGNTIYF.

This chain joins TRBV7-9 and TRBJ2-5; D might be TRBD2 (5 bases). The germline V and J ends were trimmed by 1 base and 2 bases, with 17 bases remaining between them. This CDR3 contains 17 residues. Germline V lookup: CDR1 SEHNR, CDR2 FQNEAQ (reference sequence). The CDR3 spells CASSLGYAGRSQETQYF. In DNA form, the CDR3 reads TGTGCCAGCAGCTTAGGGTACGCGGGCCGCTCTCAAGAGACCCAGTACTTC.

This rearrangement joins TRBV4-2 to TRBJ2-7, with a possible D match to TRBD2 (5 bases). The V end was cut by 1 base, the J end by 3 bases, with 7 bases between. The germline CDR1 and CDR2 sequences are LGHNA and YNFKEQ. The CDR3 totals 13 residues. For the CDR3, the DNA is TGTGCCAGCAGCCAAGCCGGGGACTACGAGCAGTACTTC. Translating it yields CASSQAGDYEQYF.

This clone was counted a single time. V usage is TRBV28 and J usage is TRBJ1-2; maybe TRBD1 (6 bases). The CDR3 runs to 11 residues. The V end lost 5 bases, the J end lost 8 bases, and 9 bases lay between the germline ends. CDR1 MDHEN and CDR2 SYDVKM come from the germline V gene. The DNA of the CDR3 is TGTGCCAGCAGTCGAACAGGGGGCTACACCTTC. Translation gives CASSRTGGYTF.

The chain couples TRBV9 to TRBJ2-3, with TRBD1 matching 7 bases. In germline, CDR1 is SGDLS, CDR2 YYNGEE. Trimming cost V 3 bases and J 1 base; bases outside gene matches: 5. The CDR3 runs to 15 residues. CDR3 region: CASSADGTGTDTQYF. The DNA for the CDR3 is TGTGCCAGCAGCGCGGATGGGACAGGCACAGATACGCAGTATTTT.

The chain recombines TRBV3-1 (or the pseudogene TRBV3-2) with TRBJ2-7; D is unresolved. V dropped 2 bases and J dropped 2 bases, with 10 bases sitting between them. The CDR3 consists of 14 residues. Germline V gene lookup returns CDR1 LGHDT and CDR2 YNNKEL (reference sequence). The CDR3 here is CASSQTQTTYEQYF. CDR3 bases: TGTGCCAGCAGCCAAACCCAGACCACCTACGAGCAGTACTTC.

The V gene is TRBV30, the J gene TRBJ1-1; D is possibly TRBD1 (5 bases). V was pared by 2 bases and J by 3 bases, with 10 bases between. Germline CDR1 reads GTSNPN; CDR2 reads SVGIG (reference sequence). The CDR3 runs 13 residues. Here the CDR3 reads CAWSRGKDTEAFF. CDR3 DNA sequence: TGTGCCTGGAGTCGGGGGAAGGACACTGAAGCTTTCTTT.

The CDR3: CASSFGLAGATDTQYF. The CDR3 nucleotides read TGTGCCAGCAGTTTTGGACTAGCGGGAGCAACAGATACGCAGTATTTT. This rearrangement joins TRBV27 to TRBJ2-3; TRBD2 matches 13 bases. Germline CDR1 and CDR2: MNHEY and SMNVEV (reference sequence). This CDR3 has 16 residues. V dropped 3 bases and J dropped 3; count of bases not matched to a gene: 3.

This chain joins TRBV4-1 and TRBJ2-2; D gene ambiguous. The CDR3 loop spans 16 amino acids. The V end was cut by 0 bases, the J end by 2 bases, with 10 bases between. The germline CDR1 and CDR2 sequences are MGHRA and YSYEKL. The CDR3 loop reads CASSQEVTLNTGELFF. The CDR3, as DNA: TGCGCCAGCAGCCAAGAAGTAACCCTTAACACCGGGGAGCTGTTTTTT.

V usage is TRBV28 and J usage is TRBJ1-4, with D possibly being TRBD1 (5 bases). The CDR3 runs to 15 residues. Germline V gene sequence: CDR1 MDHEN, CDR2 SYDVKM. The V end lost 4 bases, the J end lost 0 bases, and 9 bases lay between the germline ends. CDR3 sequence (DNA): TGTGCCAGCAGTTCATTCAGGGCAACTAATGAAAAACTGTTTTTT. As protein: CASSSFRATNEKLFF. Looking up the rest from reference TRBV28 and TRBJ1-4 gives the full variable domain: DVKVTQSSRYLVKRTGEKVFLECVQDMDHENMFWYRQDPGLGLRLIYFSYDVKMKEKGDIPEGYSVSREKKERFSLILESASTNQTSMYLCASSSFRATNEKLFFGSGTQLSVL.

In the case of this clone: A read error may account for a junction end that differs from germline. This chain links TRBV7-7 with TRBJ2-5; 7 nucleotides line up with TRBD2. The CDR3 is 13 residues long. Germline-derived CDR1 and CDR2 are SSHAT and FNYEAQ (reference sequence). This CDR3 is CASSFSGFETQYF. CDR3 bases: TGTGCTAGCAGCTTTAGCGGGTTTGAGACCCAGTACTTC.

The chain carries TRBV28 and TRBJ1-2, with D unclear. The CDR3 has 16 amino acids. Germline CDR1 and CDR2: MDHEN and SYDVKM. Trimming shortened V by 6 bases and J by 2 bases, and 19 bases separated the two germline ends. CDR3 nucleotide sequence: TGTGCCAGCAGCCCCCAGGTCCTTCCAACAAACTATGGCTACACCTTC. It yields the protein CASSPQVLPTNYGYTF.

This chain links TRBV4-1 with TRBJ1-5; D possibly corresponds to TRBD1 (5 bases). The V gene lost 1 base and the J gene lost 5 bases, with 12 bases spanning the gap. Germline-derived CDR1 and CDR2 are MGHRA and YSYEKL. The CDR3 is 15 amino acids. The CDR3 region has the DNA TGCGCCAGCAGCCAAGCTGTAACAGGCTATCAGCCCCAGCATTTT. Translation: CASSQAVTGYQPQHF.

This clone came up a few times. The rearrangement links TRBV5-5 to TRBJ2-3; weak D call: TRBD2 (5 bases). This CDR3 spans 16 amino acids. V was pared by 4 bases and J by 2 bases, with 17 bases between. Germline V gene lookup returns CDR1 SGHKS and CDR2 YYEKEE (reference sequence). The CDR3 coding sequence is TGTGCCAGCAGCCTCGGGGTAGCATCTGACACAGATACGCAGTATTTT. Its protein product is CASSLGVASDTDTQYF.

In its sample, this clone was seen once. An end of the junction does not agree with germline; a read error may underlie this. The CDR3 coding sequence is TGTGCCAGCAGCTACTCGCCCTGGGGCTATGGCTACACCTTC. Its translation is CASSYSPWGYGYTF. The chain links TRBV6-5 to TRBJ1-2; D is unclear. Germline CDR1 reads MNHEY; CDR2 reads SVGAGI. There are 14 residues in the CDR3.

The V gene is TRBV10-3, the J gene TRBJ2-2; D remains ambiguous. The CDR3 runs 13 residues. Looked up from germline, CDR1 is ENHRY and CDR2 is SYGVKD. V lost 4 bases, J lost 3 bases, and 6 bases lay in between. In DNA form, the CDR3 reads TGTGCCATCAGTGGACCGGACACCGGGGAGCTGTTTTTT. This encodes CAISGPDTGELFF.

Only one count was recorded for this clone. CDR3 in amino acids: CASNNLAGGGEQYF. In DNA form, the CDR3 reads TGTGCCAGCAACAACCTAGCGGGAGGTGGAGAGCAGTACTTC. V is TRBV7-9 and J is TRBJ2-7; TRBD2 matches at 11 bases. The CDR3 has 14 amino acids. CDR1 SEHNR and CDR2 FQNEAQ come from the germline V gene (reference sequence). With 7 bases clipped from V and 7 bases from J, the junction kept 9 bases outside the gene matches.

This chain joins TRBV7-3 and TRBJ2-1; 10 nucleotides line up with TRBD1. Germline-derived CDR1 and CDR2 are SGHTA and FQGTGA. The CDR3 loop spans 16 amino acids. Trimming removed 6 bases from V and 2 bases from J; junction bases left unmatched: 7. The CDR3 spells CASSPFGTGAYNEQFF. DNA for the CDR3: TGTGCCAGCAGTCCATTCGGGACAGGGGCCTACAATGAGCAGTTCTTC.